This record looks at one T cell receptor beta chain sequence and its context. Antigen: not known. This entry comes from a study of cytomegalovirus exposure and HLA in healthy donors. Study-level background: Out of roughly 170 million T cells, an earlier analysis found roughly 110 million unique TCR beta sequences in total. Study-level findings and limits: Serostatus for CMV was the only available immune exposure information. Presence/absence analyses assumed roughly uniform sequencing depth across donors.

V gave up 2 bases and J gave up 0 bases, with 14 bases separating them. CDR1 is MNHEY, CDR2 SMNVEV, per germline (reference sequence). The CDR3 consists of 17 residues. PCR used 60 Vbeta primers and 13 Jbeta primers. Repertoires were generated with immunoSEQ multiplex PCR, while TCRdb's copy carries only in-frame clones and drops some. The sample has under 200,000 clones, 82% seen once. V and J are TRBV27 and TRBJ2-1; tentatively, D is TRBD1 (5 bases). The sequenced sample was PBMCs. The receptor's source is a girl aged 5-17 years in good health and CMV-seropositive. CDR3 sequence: CASSLLPGSSSYNEQFF. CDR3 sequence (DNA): TGTGCCAGCAGTTTACTCCCAGGGTCGAGCTCCTACAATGAGCAGTTCTTC.